A selection of T cell receptor beta chains follows, all from one sample in a study of T cell clusters in autoimmune cytopenias. After re-calling the multiplex PCR reads, TCRdb lists one entry per CDR3 protein, DNA absent. This sample lists fewer than 6,500 distinct CDR3 sequences; its ten largest clones have roughly 8%. Sequencing was done on a sample of peripheral blood. The receptor set was obtained from a human donor with an autoimmune cytopenia or autoimmune hepatitis (not recorded which). The CDR3 runs from the conserved cysteine through the conserved F or W. Rows may omit the clone size; those that give it use once, few, many or a size class.

>medium-sized|TRBJ2-7|TRBV6-2/TRBV6-3
CATSGAGDYEQYF
>NA|TRBJ1-5|TRBV12-3/TRBV12-4
CASSLVGGDQPQHF
>NA|TRBJ2-5|TRBV28
CASRQGAETQYF
>medium-sized|TRBJ2-1|TRBV19
CASSPSSSSYNEQFF
>NA|TRBJ2-1|TRBV29-1
CSAQSGLSYEQFF
>NA|TRBJ1-2|TRBV12-3/TRBV12-4
CASSFSGGDRIGYTF
>NA|TRBJ1-1|TRBV6-5
CASSYLGQGNTEAFF
>NA|TRBJ2-6|TRBV20-1
CSARDLKVLSSGANVLTF
>medium-sized|TRBJ2-2|TRBV27
CASNSGLITGELFF
>NA|TRBJ2-2|TRBV7-2
CASSLQAGVNTGELFF
>medium-sized|TRBJ1-2|TRBV30
CAWMRGSYGYTF
>NA|TRBJ1-5|TRBV7-6
CASSLGSVGRQPQHF
>NA|TRBJ2-7|TRBV6-2/TRBV6-3
CASSYLGGQAYEQYF
>medium-sized|TRBJ2-7|TRBV6-5
CASSYRTHYEQYF
>NA|TRBJ2-6|TRBV5-1
CASKGASGANVLTF
>medium-sized|TRBJ2-1|TRBV6-2/TRBV6-3
CASSLQGLAYNEQFF
>NA|TRBJ2-2|TRBV5-1
CASRLDQGSGELFF
>NA|TRBJ1-1|TRBV12-3/TRBV12-4
CASRPQITVNTEAFF
>medium-sized|TRBJ2-7|TRBV29-1
CSILGGGDEQYF
>NA|TRBJ2-3|TRBV6-1
CASSELAGDSSTDTQYF
>medium-sized|TRBJ2-3|TRBV19
CASNYPGLAADTQYF
>medium-sized|TRBJ2-5|TRBV29-1
CSVGWDSEETQYF
>NA|TRBJ1-5|TRBV6-2/TRBV6-3
CASSYTGTGAYSNQPQHF
>medium-sized|TRBJ2-2|TRBV18
CASSPPGLAGAVHTGELFF
>NA|TRBJ1-2|TRBV4-3
CASSHSEVGDGYTF
>medium-sized|TRBJ1-2|TRBV19
CASGGVLRTPRWNHGYTF
>large|TRBJ2-3|TRBV29-1
CSVRVQSDTQYF
>medium-sized|TRBJ2-3|TRBV19
CASSGTSGRADTQYF
>medium-sized|TRBJ1-2|TRBV30
CAWKGDNHYGYTF
>large|TRBJ2-2|TRBV19
CASRARRDLNTGELFF
>large|TRBJ1-2|TRBV27
CASGYPGMGGYTF
>NA|TRBJ1-1|TRBV11-2
CASSSYLDRGRNYAFF
>medium-sized|TRBJ2-6|TRBV19
CATYSGMTPLGANVLTF
>NA|TRBJ2-7|TRBV27
CASSTRQGSYEQYF
>NA|TRBJ2-7|TRBV18
CASSSSPEVAYEQYF
>medium-sized|TRBJ2-7|TRBV13
CASSSHEGTSSYEQYF
>medium-sized|TRBJ1-2|TRBV6-5
CASSYSYQGQGYGYTF
>NA|TRBJ2-1|TRBV24-1
CATSDFDSVNEQFF
>medium-sized|TRBJ2-7|TRBV6-5
CASSSLVAGGPYEQYF
>medium-sized|TRBJ2-7|TRBV19
CASSVTSGDFYEQYF
>NA|TRBJ2-1|TRBV7-4
CASSATRPDWFF
>medium-sized|TRBJ1-5|TRBV6-2/TRBV6-3
CASGRVYSNQPQHF
>medium-sized|TRBJ2-7|TRBV18
CASSPSTGSYEQYF
>medium-sized|TRBJ2-7|TRBV29-1
CSVEQGPYYEQYF
>medium-sized|TRBJ2-2|TRBV15
CATSRGDTNTGELFF
>medium-sized|TRBJ2-2|TRBV18
CASSPPSLRVTGELFF
>NA|TRBJ1-1|TRBV27
CASSPKWNTEAFF
>medium-sized|TRBJ2-2|TRBV6-5
CASSPFRVGELFF
>medium-sized|TRBJ2-1|TRBV30
CAWNQGGGVWNEQFF
>medium-sized|TRBJ1-2|TRBV5-6
CASSTGSHYGYTF
>medium-sized|TRBJ2-7|TRBV6-2/TRBV6-3
CASSYNGGEQYF
>NA|TRBJ2-1|TRBV24-1
CATCDRTEQFF